This TCR beta chain was observed in a study of T-cell memory formation after mild COVID-19. There are a few counts of this clonotype. Its target is unknown. Constant-segment primers and 5'RACE yielded cDNA libraries for TCR alpha and TCR beta, each carrying sample barcodes and UMIs. TCRdb reprocessed the 5' RACE reads via MiXCR and lists one record per CDR3 protein. Here the sample spans fewer than 700,000 distinct CDR3 sequences, about a sixth being singletons. The V gene's germline CDR1 is SQVTM and CDR2 ANQGSEA. Trimming took off 4 bases at V and 4 bases at J, with 13 bases between the two ends. The CDR3 has 13 amino acids. The study's findings and limits: Some SARS-CoV-2-responding clones were already detected in memory before infection. Clones that contracted from day 15 to 85 had balanced CD4/CD8; later expanders were CD4+ biased.

The sample was PBMCs or a T cell subset sorted from them (not recorded which). The chain joins TRBV29-1 to TRBJ1-2; D is uncertain. The TCR sequence derives from an adult woman who had mild COVID-19 (a few samples of this study predate the infection). Cell type and time point are not known. CDR3 sequence: CSVVGRVGYGYTF. CDR3 bases: TGCAGCGTTGTAGGGCGAGTTGGCTATGGCTACACCTTC. The variable domain in full, with the rest retrieved from reference TRBV29-1 and TRBJ1-2, is SAVISQKPSRDICQRGTSLTIQCQVDSQVTMMFWYRQQPGQSLTLIATANQGSEATYESGFVIDKFPISRPNLTFSTLTVSNMSPEDSSIYLCSVVGRVGYGYTFGSGTRLTVV.